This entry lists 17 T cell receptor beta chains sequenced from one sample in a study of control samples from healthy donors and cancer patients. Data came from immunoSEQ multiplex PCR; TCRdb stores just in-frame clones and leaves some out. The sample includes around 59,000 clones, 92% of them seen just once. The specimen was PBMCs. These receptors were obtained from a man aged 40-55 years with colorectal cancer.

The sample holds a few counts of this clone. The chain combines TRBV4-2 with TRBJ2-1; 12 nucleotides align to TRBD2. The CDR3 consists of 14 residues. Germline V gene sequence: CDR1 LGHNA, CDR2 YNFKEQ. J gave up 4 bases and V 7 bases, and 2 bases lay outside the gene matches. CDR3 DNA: TGTGCCAGCAAACTAGCGGGGGGATACAATGAGCAGTTCTTC. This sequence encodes CASKLAGGYNEQFF.

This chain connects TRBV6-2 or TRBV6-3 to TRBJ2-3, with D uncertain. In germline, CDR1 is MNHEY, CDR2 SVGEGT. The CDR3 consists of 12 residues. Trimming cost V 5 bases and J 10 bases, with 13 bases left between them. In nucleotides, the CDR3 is TGTGCCAGCAGTATCCCCCGCGGATCGCAGTATTTT. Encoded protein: CASSIPRGSQYF.

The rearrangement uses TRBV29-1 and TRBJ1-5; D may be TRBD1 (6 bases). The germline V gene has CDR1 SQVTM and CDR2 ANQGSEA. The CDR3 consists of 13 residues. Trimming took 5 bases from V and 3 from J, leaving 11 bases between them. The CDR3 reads CSVSGENNQPQHF. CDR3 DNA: TGCAGCGTTTCAGGGGAGAACAATCAGCCCCAGCATTTT.

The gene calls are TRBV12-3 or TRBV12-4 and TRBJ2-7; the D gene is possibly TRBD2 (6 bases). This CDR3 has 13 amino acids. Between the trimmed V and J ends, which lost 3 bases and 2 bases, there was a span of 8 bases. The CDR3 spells CASSLGLTYEQYF. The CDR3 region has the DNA TGTGCCAGCAGTTTGGGACTCACCTACGAGCAGTACTTC.

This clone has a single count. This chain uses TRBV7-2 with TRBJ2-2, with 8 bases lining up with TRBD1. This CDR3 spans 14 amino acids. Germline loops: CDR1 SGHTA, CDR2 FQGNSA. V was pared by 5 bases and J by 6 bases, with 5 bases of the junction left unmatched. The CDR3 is CASSPRTGPGELFF. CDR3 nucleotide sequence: TGTGCCAGCAGCCCCCGGACAGGGCCCGGGGAGCTGTTTTTT.

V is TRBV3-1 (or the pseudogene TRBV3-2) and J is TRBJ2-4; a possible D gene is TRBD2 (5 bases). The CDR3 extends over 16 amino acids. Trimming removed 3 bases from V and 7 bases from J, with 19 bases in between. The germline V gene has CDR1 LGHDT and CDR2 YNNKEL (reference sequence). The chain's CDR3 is CASSHRTGSRGNIQYF. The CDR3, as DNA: TGTGCCAGCAGCCATAGAACCGGGTCCAGAGGGAACATTCAGTACTTC.

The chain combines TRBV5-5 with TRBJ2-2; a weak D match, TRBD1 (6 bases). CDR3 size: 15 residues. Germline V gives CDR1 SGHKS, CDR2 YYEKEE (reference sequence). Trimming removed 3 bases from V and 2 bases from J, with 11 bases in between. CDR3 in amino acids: CASSSGVQNTGELFF. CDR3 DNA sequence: TGTGCCAGCAGCTCAGGGGTACAAAACACCGGGGAGCTGTTTTTT.

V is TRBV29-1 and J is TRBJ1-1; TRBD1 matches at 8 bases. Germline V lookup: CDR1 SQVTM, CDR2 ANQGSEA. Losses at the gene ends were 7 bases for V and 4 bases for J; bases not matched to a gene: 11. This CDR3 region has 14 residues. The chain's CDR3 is CSGGQGEGFTEAFF. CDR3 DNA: TGCAGCGGTGGACAGGGCGAGGGGTTCACTGAAGCTTTCTTT.

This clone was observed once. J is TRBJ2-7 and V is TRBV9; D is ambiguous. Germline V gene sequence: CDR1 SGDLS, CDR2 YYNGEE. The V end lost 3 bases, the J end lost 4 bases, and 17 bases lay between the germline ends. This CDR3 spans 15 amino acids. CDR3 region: CASSGGPGVQYEQYF. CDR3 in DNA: TGTGCCAGCAGCGGCGGCCCCGGAGTGCAATACGAGCAGTACTTC.

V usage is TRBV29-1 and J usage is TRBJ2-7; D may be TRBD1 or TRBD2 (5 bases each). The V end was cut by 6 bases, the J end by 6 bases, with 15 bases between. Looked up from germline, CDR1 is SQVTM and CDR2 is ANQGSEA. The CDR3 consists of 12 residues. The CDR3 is CSVEKRGAEQYF. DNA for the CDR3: TGCAGCGTCGAAAAGAGGGGAGCCGAGCAGTACTTC.

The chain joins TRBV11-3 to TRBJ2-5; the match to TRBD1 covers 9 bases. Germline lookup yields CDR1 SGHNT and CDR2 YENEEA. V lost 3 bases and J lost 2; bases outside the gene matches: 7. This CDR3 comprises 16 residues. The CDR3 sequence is CASSLGTGLNQETQYF. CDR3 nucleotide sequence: TGTGCCAGCAGCTTGGGGACAGGGCTAAATCAAGAGACCCAGTACTTC.

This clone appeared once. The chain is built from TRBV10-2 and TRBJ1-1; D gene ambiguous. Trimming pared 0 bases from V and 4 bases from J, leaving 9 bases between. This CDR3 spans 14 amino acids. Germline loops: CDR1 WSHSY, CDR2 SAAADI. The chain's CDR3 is CASSESPGPTEAFF. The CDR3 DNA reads TGCGCCAGCAGTGAGTCGCCAGGACCCACTGAAGCTTTCTTT.

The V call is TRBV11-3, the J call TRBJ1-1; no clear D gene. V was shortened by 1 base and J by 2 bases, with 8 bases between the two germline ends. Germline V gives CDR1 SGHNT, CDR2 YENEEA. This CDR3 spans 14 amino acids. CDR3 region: CASSLGQLNTEAFF. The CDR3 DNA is TGTGCCAGCAGCTTAGGCCAGCTTAACACTGAAGCTTTCTTT.

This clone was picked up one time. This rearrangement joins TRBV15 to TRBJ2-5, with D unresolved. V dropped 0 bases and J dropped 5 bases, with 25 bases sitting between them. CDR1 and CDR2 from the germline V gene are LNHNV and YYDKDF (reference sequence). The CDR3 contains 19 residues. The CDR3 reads CATSRDSKTLAGVLETQYF. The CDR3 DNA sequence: TGTGCCACCAGCAGAGATAGTAAGACCCTTGCTGGGGTGTTGGAGACCCAGTACTTC.

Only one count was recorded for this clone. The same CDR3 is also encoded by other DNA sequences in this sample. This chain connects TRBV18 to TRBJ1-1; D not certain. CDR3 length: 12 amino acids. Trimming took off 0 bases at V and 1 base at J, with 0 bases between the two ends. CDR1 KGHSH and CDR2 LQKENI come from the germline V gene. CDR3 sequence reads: CASSPPNTEAFF. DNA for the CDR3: TGTGCCAGCTCACCACCGAACACTGAAGCTTTCTTT.

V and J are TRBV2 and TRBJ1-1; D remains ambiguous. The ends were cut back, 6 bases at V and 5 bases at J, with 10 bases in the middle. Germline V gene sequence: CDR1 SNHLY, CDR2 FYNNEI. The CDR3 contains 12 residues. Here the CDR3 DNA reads TGTGCCAGCAGCCCAAAGATTACTGAAGCTTTCTTT. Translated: CASSPKITEAFF.

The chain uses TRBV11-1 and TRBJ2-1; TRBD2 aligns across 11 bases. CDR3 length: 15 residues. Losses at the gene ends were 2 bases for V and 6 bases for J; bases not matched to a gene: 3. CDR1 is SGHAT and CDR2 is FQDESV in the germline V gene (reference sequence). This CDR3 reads CASSLRLAGGNEQFF. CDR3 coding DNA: TGTGCCAGCAGCTTAAGGCTAGCGGGGGGCAATGAGCAGTTCTTC.